A selection of T cell receptor beta chains follows, all from one sample in a study of T cell responses to AZD1222 COVID-19 vaccine. Clones were read by immunoSEQ multiplex PCR, and TCRdb kept only the in-frame ones, dropping some. Among some 150,000 clones listed, around nine tenths were seen once. The specimen was peripheral blood, collected on day 0 of AZD1222 vaccination. All receptors derive from an adult in good health. The CDR3 runs from the conserved cysteine through the conserved F or W. Fields, in order: CDR3 DNA, CDR3 protein, J gene, D gene, V gene, clone size. The D gene is left open where the match is weak. Clone size is shown for a subset of rows, as once, few, many or a class of expanded clone.

CDR3nt: TGTGCCAGCAGCTTTAGACAGCCGAACACCGGGGAGCTGTTTTTT; CDR3aa: CASSFRQPNTGELFF; j_gene: TRBJ2-2; d_gene: .; v_gene: TRBV7-8; abundance: .
CDR3nt: TGTGCCACCAGTGATTCCGGGACTTCCTACGAGCAGTACTTC; CDR3aa: CATSDSGTSYEQYF; j_gene: TRBJ2-7; d_gene: .; v_gene: TRBV24-1; abundance: .
CDR3nt: TGTGCCAGCAGCTTAGTCAGTCAAGAGACCCAGTACTTC; CDR3aa: CASSLVSQETQYF; j_gene: TRBJ2-5; d_gene: .; v_gene: TRBV7-2; abundance: .
CDR3nt: TGTGCCAGCACTGGCGGAAGGAGGATCAATGAGCAGTTCTTC; CDR3aa: CASTGGRRINEQFF; j_gene: TRBJ2-1; d_gene: .; v_gene: TRBV2; abundance: .
CDR3nt: TGTGCCAGCGATCAGTATAGCAATCAGCCCCAGCATTTT; CDR3aa: CASDQYSNQPQHF; j_gene: TRBJ1-5; d_gene: .; v_gene: TRBV19; abundance: .
CDR3nt: TGTGCCACCAGTGCCCCGGGGGGGGGCACAGATACGCAGTATTTT; CDR3aa: CATSAPGGGTDTQYF; j_gene: TRBJ2-3; d_gene: TRBD2; v_gene: TRBV24-1; abundance: .
CDR3nt: TGTGCCAGTAGCCTGGACAGGGGTTCCTACAATGAGCAGTTCTTC; CDR3aa: CASSLDRGSYNEQFF; j_gene: TRBJ2-1; d_gene: TRBD1; v_gene: TRBV19; abundance: .
CDR3nt: TGTGCCAGTAGTATCCAGACTAGCGGCCCTTACAATGAGCAGTTCTTC; CDR3aa: CASSIQTSGPYNEQFF; j_gene: TRBJ2-1; d_gene: TRBD2; v_gene: TRBV19; abundance: .
CDR3nt: TGTGCCAGCAGTTACAGACAGGGGACGGGAGATACGCAGTATTTT; CDR3aa: CASSYRQGTGDTQYF; j_gene: TRBJ2-3; d_gene: TRBD1; v_gene: TRBV6-5; abundance: .
CDR3nt: TGCAGTGCTAGTTCCCAGTTGAGAGCTGATACGCAGTATTTT; CDR3aa: CSASSQLRADTQYF; j_gene: TRBJ2-3; d_gene: .; v_gene: TRBV20-1; abundance: .
CDR3nt: TGTGCCAGCAGCCTCCCACCGAGTTCCTATAATTCACCCCTCCACTTT; CDR3aa: CASSLPPSSYNSPLHF; j_gene: TRBJ1-6; d_gene: .; v_gene: TRBV11-2; abundance: .
CDR3nt: TGTGCCAGCAGCCTCCCCCGAATTAGCTCTGGAAACACCATATATTTT; CDR3aa: CASSLPRISSGNTIYF; j_gene: TRBJ1-3; d_gene: .; v_gene: TRBV3-1/TRBV3-2; abundance: .
CDR3nt: TGTGCCAGCAGCCGGAAGGACTGGACTGAAGCTTTCTTT; CDR3aa: CASSRKDWTEAFF; j_gene: TRBJ1-1; d_gene: .; v_gene: TRBV12-3/TRBV12-4; abundance: .
CDR3nt: TGCGCCAGCGCCCGGACTAGCGGATTTAACACCGGGGAGCTGTTTTTT; CDR3aa: CASARTSGFNTGELFF; j_gene: TRBJ2-2; d_gene: TRBD2; v_gene: TRBV10-1; abundance: .
CDR3nt: TGTGCCAGCAGCTCCCGACTAGCGGGAGAACTAAGCTCCTACAATGAGCAGTTCTTC; CDR3aa: CASSSRLAGELSSYNEQFF; j_gene: TRBJ2-1; d_gene: TRBD2; v_gene: TRBV7-2; abundance: .
CDR3nt: TGTGCCAGCAGTTTATACACTGAAGCTTTCTTT; CDR3aa: CASSLYTEAFF; j_gene: TRBJ1-1; d_gene: .; v_gene: TRBV12-3/TRBV12-4; abundance: .
CDR3nt: TGTGCCAGCAGCTTGGGGGGACATCCTACATACGAGCAGTACTTC; CDR3aa: CASSLGGHPTYEQYF; j_gene: TRBJ2-7; d_gene: .; v_gene: TRBV5-8; abundance: .
CDR3nt: TGCGCCAGCAGCCAAGATTTGCAGGGGTACAATGAGCAGTTCTTC; CDR3aa: CASSQDLQGYNEQFF; j_gene: TRBJ2-1; d_gene: .; v_gene: TRBV4-1; abundance: .
CDR3nt: TGCGCCAGCAGCTTGACAGGGGGCCGTGGTTCTAGGACTGAAGCTTTCTTT; CDR3aa: CASSLTGGRGSRTEAFF; j_gene: TRBJ1-1; d_gene: TRBD1; v_gene: TRBV5-1; abundance: .
CDR3nt: TGTGCCAGCAGCTCCCTGGGGGCGGTCACCGGGGAGCTGTTTTTT; CDR3aa: CASSSLGAVTGELFF; j_gene: TRBJ2-2; d_gene: .; v_gene: TRBV11-3; abundance: .
CDR3nt: TGTGCCAGCAGCCGACCCGGGACAGGTCACAACACTGAAGCTTTCTTT; CDR3aa: CASSRPGTGHNTEAFF; j_gene: TRBJ1-1; d_gene: TRBD1; v_gene: TRBV5-4; abundance: .
CDR3nt: TGTGCCAGCAGCAATCTAATTCCCAGGACTAGCAGATACTCCTACGAGCAGTACTTC; CDR3aa: CASSNLIPRTSRYSYEQYF; j_gene: TRBJ2-7; d_gene: TRBD2; v_gene: TRBV11-2; abundance: .
CDR3nt: TGTGCCAGCACCGGACTAGCGGGCACAGATACGCAGTATTTT; CDR3aa: CASTGLAGTDTQYF; j_gene: TRBJ2-3; d_gene: TRBD2; v_gene: TRBV3-1/TRBV3-2; abundance: .
CDR3nt: TGTGCCAGCACCCAAGGCACAGATACGCAGTATTTT; CDR3aa: CASTQGTDTQYF; j_gene: TRBJ2-3; d_gene: .; v_gene: TRBV12-3/TRBV12-4; abundance: once
CDR3nt: TGTGCCAGCTACTACAATGAGCAGTTCTTC; CDR3aa: CASYYNEQFF; j_gene: TRBJ2-1; d_gene: .; v_gene: TRBV6-5; abundance: .
CDR3nt: TGTGCCAGCTCACCGGGCTTAAAACTCTACGAGCAGTACTTC; CDR3aa: CASSPGLKLYEQYF; j_gene: TRBJ2-7; d_gene: .; v_gene: TRBV18; abundance: .
CDR3nt: TGTGCCAGCAGCTTAGAAGCGGGAGGAAACACCGGGGAGCTGTTTTTT; CDR3aa: CASSLEAGGNTGELFF; j_gene: TRBJ2-2; d_gene: TRBD2; v_gene: TRBV7-6; abundance: .
CDR3nt: TGTGCCAGCAGCCCCCGGACTAGCGGGAGTCATGAGCAGTTCTTC; CDR3aa: CASSPRTSGSHEQFF; j_gene: TRBJ2-1; d_gene: TRBD2; v_gene: TRBV11-2; abundance: .
CDR3nt: TGCGCCAGCAGCCCCGGGGTCACAGATACGCAGTATTTT; CDR3aa: CASSPGVTDTQYF; j_gene: TRBJ2-3; d_gene: .; v_gene: TRBV4-1; abundance: .
CDR3nt: TGTGCTAGTGGTCCCGGACTAGCGGGAACCGTTGAGCAGTTCTTC; CDR3aa: CASGPGLAGTVEQFF; j_gene: TRBJ2-1; d_gene: TRBD2; v_gene: TRBV12-5; abundance: .
CDR3nt: TGTGCCAGTAGTATCCCAGACAGGGTTGGTCAGCCCCAGCATTTT; CDR3aa: CASSIPDRVGQPQHF; j_gene: TRBJ1-5; d_gene: TRBD1; v_gene: TRBV19; abundance: medium-sized
CDR3nt: TGTGCCAGCAGTGCCGGGACTAGCGGGACCTACGAGCAGTACTTC; CDR3aa: CASSAGTSGTYEQYF; j_gene: TRBJ2-7; d_gene: TRBD2; v_gene: TRBV2; abundance: .